This T cell receptor (beta chain) originates from a study of blood T cell repertoires in COVID-19 (dated by TCRdb to 2018 to 2021). Study-wide context: Collaborator samples came from the United States, Italy and Spain and covered acute and convalescent phases of COVID-19. The material from the prospective study consisted of cDNA or gDNA derived from T cells, B-cell-depleted T cells, or PBMCs. Deeply sampled blood TCRbeta repertoires from subjects exposed to, actively infected with, or recovered from COVID-19 were included in the dataset. The repertoires were released in a freely available public database meant as a resource for research on the immune response to SARS-CoV-2. Samples came from the ongoing ImmuneRACE study (first 160 participants) plus 1,254 subjects from 6 global collaborators. Nearly every sample came with metadata listing a de-identified subject ID, COVID-19 status, age in years and sex. Where available, HLA class I and class II types were taken from metadata supplied by the sample provider and were not determined by assay-based typing. Summary of the overall study and its limitations: Clinical and demographic metadata were provided uncurated, with the amount varying by source and participant.

TCRbeta CDR3 regions were amplified from genomic DNA using the immunoSEQ Assay, a bias-controlled multiplex PCR. Per the original workflow: The number of nucleated cells in each sample was estimated by amplification of reference gene primers within the assay. To quantify the absolute abundance of each unique TCRbeta CDR3 rearrangement, sequence reads were collapsed and filtered. For each sample, productive Simpson clonality was calculated as the square root of Simpson's diversity index over productive rearrangements. Drawn from immuneACCESS, this table holds only the in-frame rearrangements with V and J called that TCRdb kept. Clones are partly lost; checked studies trace under half to an unresolved V gene and leave the rest unexplained. The V and J calls and the clone size are those of that table, but D and trimming were determined from the DNA. Recorded for this sample are under 200,000 clones; around nine tenths of them occurred a single time. 20% to 25% of the sample belongs to the ten largest clones.

Note on this clone: Its antigen remains unidentified. No much larger clone is present one base from it, and per-base qualities are unavailable.

The collaborating institutions used their own protocols to collect whole blood in K2EDTA tubes. For TCRbeta analysis, collaborators shipped samples as frozen whole blood, isolated PBMCs, or DNA extracted from either of those sample types. The germline V gene provides CDR1 SGHRS and CDR2 YFSETQ. V has 3 bases trimmed and J has 6 bases trimmed; junction bases matching no gene number 18. The CDR3 covers 18 residues, taking in both the cysteine and the phenylalanine. Only the CDR3 DNA stays, 54 bases, in frame from base 1. The receptor's source is a man aged 60-69 years with active or convalescent COVID-19. The material sequenced was peripheral blood. The rearrangement joined TRBV5-1 to TRBJ2-3; TRBD2 fits 8 bases in the junction. The DNA sequence is TGCGCCAGCAGCTCGGCCGGGGCTATCGGGGGGGCCGCGGATACGCAGTATTTT. This yields the protein CASSSAGAIGGAADTQYF.